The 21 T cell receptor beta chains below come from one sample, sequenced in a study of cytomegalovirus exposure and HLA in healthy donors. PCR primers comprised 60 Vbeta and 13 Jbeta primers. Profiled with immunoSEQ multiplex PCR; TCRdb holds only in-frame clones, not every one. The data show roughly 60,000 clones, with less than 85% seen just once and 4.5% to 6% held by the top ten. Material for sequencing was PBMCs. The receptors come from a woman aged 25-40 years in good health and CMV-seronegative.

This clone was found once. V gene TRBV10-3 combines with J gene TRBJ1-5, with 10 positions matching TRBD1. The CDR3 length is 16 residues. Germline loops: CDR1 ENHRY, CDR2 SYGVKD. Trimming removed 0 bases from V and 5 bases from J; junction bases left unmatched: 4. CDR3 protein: CAISESLDRGDQPQHF. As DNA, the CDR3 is TGTGCCATCAGTGAGTCCCTGGACAGGGGGGATCAGCCCCAGCATTTT.

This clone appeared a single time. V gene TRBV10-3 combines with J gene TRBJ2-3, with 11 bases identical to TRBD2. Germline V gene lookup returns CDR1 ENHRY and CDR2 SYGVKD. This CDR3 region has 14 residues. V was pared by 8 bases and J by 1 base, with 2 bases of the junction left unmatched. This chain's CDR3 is CAIYSGRGTDTQYF. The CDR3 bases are TGTGCCATCTATAGCGGGAGGGGCACAGATACGCAGTATTTT.

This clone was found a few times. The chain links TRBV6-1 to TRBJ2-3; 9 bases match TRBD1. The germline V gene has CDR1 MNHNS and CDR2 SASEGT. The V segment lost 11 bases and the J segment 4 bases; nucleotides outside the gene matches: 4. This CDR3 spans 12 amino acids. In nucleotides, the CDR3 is TGTGCCGCACAGGGGGCCGCAGATACGCAGTATTTT. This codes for CAAQGAADTQYF.

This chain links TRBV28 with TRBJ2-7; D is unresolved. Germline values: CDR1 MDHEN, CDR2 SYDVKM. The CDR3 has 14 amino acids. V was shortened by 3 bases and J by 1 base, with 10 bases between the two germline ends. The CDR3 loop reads CASSFMRISYEQYF. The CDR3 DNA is TGTGCCAGCAGTTTTATGAGGATATCCTACGAGCAGTACTTC.

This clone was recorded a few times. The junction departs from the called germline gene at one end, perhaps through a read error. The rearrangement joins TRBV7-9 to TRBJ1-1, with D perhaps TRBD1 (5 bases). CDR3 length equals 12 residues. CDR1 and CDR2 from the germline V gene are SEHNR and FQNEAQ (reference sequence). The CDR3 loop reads CSSSLVGERAFF. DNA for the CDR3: TGTTCCAGCAGCTTAGTAGGGGAAAGGGCTTTCTTT.

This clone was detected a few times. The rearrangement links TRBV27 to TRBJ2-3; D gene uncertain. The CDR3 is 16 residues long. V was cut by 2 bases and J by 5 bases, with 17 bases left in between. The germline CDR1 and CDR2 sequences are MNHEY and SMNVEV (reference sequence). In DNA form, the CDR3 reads TGTGCCAGCAGTTTACTGGCCCAATCGGGTCAAGATACGCAGTATTTT. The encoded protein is CASSLLAQSGQDTQYF.

The CDR3 nucleotides read TGTGCCAGCAGCGTATATGGGCAGGGCTACAACAATGAGCAGTTCTTC. Translated: CASSVYGQGYNNEQFF. The gene calls are TRBV9 and TRBJ2-1; D perhaps matches TRBD1 (5 bases). Trimming shortened V by 1 base and J by 5 bases, and 16 bases separated the two germline ends. Germline V gene sequence: CDR1 SGDLS, CDR2 YYNGEE. The CDR3 has 16 residues.

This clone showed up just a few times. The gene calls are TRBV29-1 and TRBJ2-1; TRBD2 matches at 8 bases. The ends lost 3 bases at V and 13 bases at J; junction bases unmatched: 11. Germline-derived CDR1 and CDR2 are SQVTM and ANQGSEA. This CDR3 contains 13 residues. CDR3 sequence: CSVDEVGGGNQFF. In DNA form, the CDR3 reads TGCAGCGTTGATGAGGTCGGGGGGGGTAACCAGTTCTTC.

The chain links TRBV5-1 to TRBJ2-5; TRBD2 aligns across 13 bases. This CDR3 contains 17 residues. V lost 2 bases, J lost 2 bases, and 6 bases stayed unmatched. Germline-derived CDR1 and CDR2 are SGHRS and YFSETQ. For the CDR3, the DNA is TGCGCCAGCAGCTTCTTACTAGCGGGAGGGCCTCAAGAGACCCAGTACTTC. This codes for CASSFLLAGGPQETQYF.

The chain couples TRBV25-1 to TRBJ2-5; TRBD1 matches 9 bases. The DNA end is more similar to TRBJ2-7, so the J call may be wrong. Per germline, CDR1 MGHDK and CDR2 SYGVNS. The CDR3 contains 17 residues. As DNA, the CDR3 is TGTGCCAGCAGTGCGACCTCCGGGACAGGGTTAACCTACGAGCAGTACTTC. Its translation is CASSATSGTGLTYEQYF.

The CDR3 reads CASRQTSGSLDEQFF. The CDR3 bases are TGTGCCAGTAGGCAGACTAGCGGGAGTTTGGATGAGCAGTTCTTC. The J gene is TRBJ2-1, the V gene TRBV19; 12 nucleotides match TRBD2. Germline V lookup: CDR1 LNHDA, CDR2 SQIVND (reference sequence). This CDR3 has 15 amino acids. The J segment lost 8 bases and the V segment lost 6 bases, leaving 8 bases of the junction unmatched.

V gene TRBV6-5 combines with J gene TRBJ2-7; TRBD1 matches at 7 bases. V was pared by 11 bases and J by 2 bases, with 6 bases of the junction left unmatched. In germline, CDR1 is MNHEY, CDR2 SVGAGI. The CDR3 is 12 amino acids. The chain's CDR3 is CAAGQETYEQYF. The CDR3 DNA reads TGTGCCGCCGGACAGGAAACCTACGAGCAGTACTTC.

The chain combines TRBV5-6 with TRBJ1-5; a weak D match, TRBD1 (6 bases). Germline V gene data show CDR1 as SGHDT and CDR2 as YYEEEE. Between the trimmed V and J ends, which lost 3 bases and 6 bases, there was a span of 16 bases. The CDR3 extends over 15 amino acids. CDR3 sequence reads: CASSSGTLLSQPQHF. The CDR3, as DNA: TGTGCCAGCAGCTCCGGGACACTCCTTTCTCAGCCCCAGCATTTT.

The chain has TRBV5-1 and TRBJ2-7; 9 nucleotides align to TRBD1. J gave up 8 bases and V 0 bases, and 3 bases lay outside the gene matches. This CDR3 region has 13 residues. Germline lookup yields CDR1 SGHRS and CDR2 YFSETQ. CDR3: CASSLEGQGKQYV. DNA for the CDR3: TGCGCCAGCAGCTTGGAGGGACAGGGCAAGCAGTACGTC.

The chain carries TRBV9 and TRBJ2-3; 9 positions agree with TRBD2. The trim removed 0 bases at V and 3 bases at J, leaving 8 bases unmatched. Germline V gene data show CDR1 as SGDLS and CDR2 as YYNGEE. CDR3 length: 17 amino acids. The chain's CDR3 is CASSVGLVAGVTDTQYF. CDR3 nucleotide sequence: TGTGCCAGCAGCGTAGGCCTGGTAGCGGGAGTGACAGATACGCAGTATTTT.

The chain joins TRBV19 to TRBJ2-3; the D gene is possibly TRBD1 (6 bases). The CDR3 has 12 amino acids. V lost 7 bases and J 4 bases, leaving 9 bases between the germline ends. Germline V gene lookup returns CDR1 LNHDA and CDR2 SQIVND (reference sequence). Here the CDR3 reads CASTSGADTQYF. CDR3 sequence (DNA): TGTGCCAGTACCTCAGGGGCAGATACGCAGTATTTT. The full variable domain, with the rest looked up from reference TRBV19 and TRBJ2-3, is DGGITQSPKYLFRKEGQNVTLSCEQNLNHDAMYWYRQDPGQGLRLIYYSQIVNDFQKGDIAEGYSVSREKKESFPLTVTSAQKNPTAFYLCASTSGADTQYFGPGTRLTVL.

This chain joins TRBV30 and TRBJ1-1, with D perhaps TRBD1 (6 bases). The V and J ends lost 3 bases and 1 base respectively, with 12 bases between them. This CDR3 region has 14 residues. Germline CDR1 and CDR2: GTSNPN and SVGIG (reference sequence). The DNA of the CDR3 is TGTGCCTGGAGCGCGACAGGACCGAACACTGAAGCTTTCTTT. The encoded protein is CAWSATGPNTEAFF. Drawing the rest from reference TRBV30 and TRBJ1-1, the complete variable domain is SQTIHQWPATLVQPVGSPLSLECTVEGTSNPNLYWYRQAAGRGLQLLFYSVGIGQISSEVPQNLSASRPQDRQFILSSKKLLLSDSGFYLCAWSATGPNTEAFFGQGTRLTVV.

The CDR3 sequence is CASSLGLGIAEETQYF. CDR3 bases: TGTGCCAGCAGCTTAGGTTTAGGGATAGCGGAAGAGACCCAGTACTTC. The J gene is TRBJ2-5, the V gene TRBV7-9, with TRBD2 as a possible D gene (6 bases). Germline V lookup: CDR1 SEHNR, CDR2 FQNEAQ (reference sequence). The V end was cut by 1 base, the J end by 3 bases, with 15 bases between. The length of the CDR3 is 16 residues. Combining the CDR3 with reference TRBV7-9 and TRBJ2-5 gives the whole variable domain DTGVSQNPRHKITKRGQNVTFRCDPISEHNRLYWYRQTLGQGPEFLTYFQNEAQLEKSRLLSDRFSAERPKGSFSTLEIQRTEQGDSAMYLCASSLGLGIAEETQYFGPGTRLLVL.

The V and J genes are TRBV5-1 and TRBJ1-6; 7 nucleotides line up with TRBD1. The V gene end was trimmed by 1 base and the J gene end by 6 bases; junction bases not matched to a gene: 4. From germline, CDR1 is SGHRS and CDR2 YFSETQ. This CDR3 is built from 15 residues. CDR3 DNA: TGCGCCAGCAGCTTGACAGGGGACGCTAATTCACCCCTCCACTTT. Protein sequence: CASSLTGDANSPLHF. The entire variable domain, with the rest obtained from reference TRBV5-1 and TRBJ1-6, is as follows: KAGVTQTPRYLIKTRGQQVTLSCSPISGHRSVSWYQQTPGQGLQFLFEYFSETQRNKGNFPGRFSGRQFSNSRSEMNVSTLELGDSALYLCASSLTGDANSPLHFGNGTRLTVT.

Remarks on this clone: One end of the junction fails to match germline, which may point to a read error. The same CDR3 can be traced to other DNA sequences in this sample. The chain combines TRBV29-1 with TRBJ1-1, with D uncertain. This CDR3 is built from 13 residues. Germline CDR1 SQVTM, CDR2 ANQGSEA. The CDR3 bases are TGCAGCGTTTCATGGAGGGTGAACACTGAAGCTTTCTTC. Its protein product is CSVSWRVNTEAFF.

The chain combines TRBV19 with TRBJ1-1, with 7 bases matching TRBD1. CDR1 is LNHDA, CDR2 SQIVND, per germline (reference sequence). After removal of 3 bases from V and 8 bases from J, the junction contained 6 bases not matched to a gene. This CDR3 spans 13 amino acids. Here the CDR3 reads CASSIDRAGEAFF. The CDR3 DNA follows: TGTGCCAGTAGTATTGACAGGGCAGGGGAAGCTTTCTTT. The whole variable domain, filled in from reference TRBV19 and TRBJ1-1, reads DGGITQSPKYLFRKEGQNVTLSCEQNLNHDAMYWYRQDPGQGLRLIYYSQIVNDFQKGDIAEGYSVSREKKESFPLTVTSAQKNPTAFYLCASSIDRAGEAFFGQGTRLTVV.